Listed below are T cell receptor beta chains from one sample, sequenced in a study of blood T cell repertoires in COVID-19. Sequencing was performed with immunoSEQ multiplex PCR; in TCRdb, only in-frame clones are kept and a portion is missing. The data hold about 380,000 clones, with roughly 90% observed a single time. The material sequenced was peripheral blood. These TCRs come from a young man with active or convalescent COVID-19. The CDR3 runs from the conserved cysteine through the conserved F or W. Each record gives: D gene, J gene, V gene, clone size, CDR3 DNA, CDR3 protein. D genes are given only for firm matches. Not all rows give a size; the values are once, few, many and, for expanded clones, a class.

TRBD2 TRBJ2-7 TRBV29-1 once TGCAGCGTTCTCGCGGGACTAGTGGGTCTCTACGAGCAGTACTTC CSVLAGLVGLYEQYF
TRBD1 TRBJ1-4 TRBV28 NA TGTGCCAGCAGGAGGACAGGTGCGGCTAATGAAAAACTGTTTTTT CASRRTGAANEKLFF
NA TRBJ1-2 TRBV3-1/TRBV3-2 NA TGTGCCAGCAGCCAAGATATAATCACAGGGACTAACTATGGCTACACCTTC CASSQDIITGTNYGYTF
NA TRBJ1-2 TRBV2 NA TGTGCCAGCACCGTGGGCAACTATGGCTACACCTTC CASTVGNYGYTF
NA TRBJ2-7 TRBV7-3 once TGTGCCAGCAGCTTAAACGGGTACGAGCAGTACTTC CASSLNGYEQYF
TRBD1 TRBJ2-1 TRBV29-1 NA TGCAGCGCCGGCGACAGGGGTGGGGATGAGCAGTTCTTC CSAGDRGGDEQFF
TRBD1 TRBJ2-1 TRBV9 once TGTGCCAGCAGCGTAGGCTTAACGGCCGGGACAGCCCTTAGGAATGAGCAGTTCTTC CASSVGLTAGTALRNEQFF
NA TRBJ1-3 TRBV28 once TGTGCCAGCAGTTTAGTAAATGCTGGAAACACCATATATTTT CASSLVNAGNTIYF
TRBD2 TRBJ2-1 TRBV18 NA TGTGCCAGCTCACCACCTTTAGCGGGGGGCTACAATGAGCAGTTCTTC CASSPPLAGGYNEQFF
NA TRBJ2-1 TRBV27 once TGTGCCAGCACCCCACCCGGGACATTGTTCCCGTTCTTC CASTPPGTLFPFF
NA TRBJ1-5 TRBV5-1 NA TGCGCCAGCAGCTTGGAGGGACATAATCAGCCCCAGCATTTT CASSLEGHNQPQHF
TRBD1 TRBJ1-4 TRBV7-9 NA TGTGCCAGCAGCTCCATAGTTTGGGGACAGATATCAACTAATGAAAAACTGTTTTTT CASSSIVWGQISTNEKLFF
NA TRBJ1-1 TRBV15 NA TGTGCCACCAGCAGAGCCATCGGAGAGAACACTGAAGCTTTCTTT CATSRAIGENTEAFF
NA TRBJ2-7 TRBV11-2 NA TGTGCCAGCAGCTCGAGTTTGGGGCCAACCTACGAGCAGTACTTC CASSSSLGPTYEQYF
NA TRBJ1-1 TRBV12-5 NA TGTGCTAGTGGCAAGGACACCTCCCCGTTGAACACTGAAGCTTTCTTT CASGKDTSPLNTEAFF
TRBD2 TRBJ2-7 TRBV18 NA TGTGCCAGCAAATACGGGGGGACCTACGAGCAGTACTTC CASKYGGTYEQYF
NA TRBJ1-1 TRBV5-6 NA TGTGCCAGCAGCTTGGGGGGGCGACCTGAAGCTTTCTTT CASSLGGRPEAFF